A selection of T cell receptor beta chains follows, all from one sample in a study of blood T cell repertoires in COVID-19. The table came from immunoSEQ multiplex PCR; TCRdb's copy has only in-frame clones and leaves some out. The sample has around 340,000 clones; 80% to 90% are singletons. The sample was peripheral blood. The receptor set was obtained from a woman aged 60-70 years with COVID-19, enrolled during active disease. Both conserved end residues are part of each CDR3. The order of the fields is clone size, J gene, CDR3 length, D gene, V gene, CDR3 protein, CDR3 DNA. A D gene is named only where the DNA matches it firmly. Clone size, where shown, is once, few, many, or a class for clones that have expanded.

clone size: NA; J gene: TRBJ1-6; CDR3 length: 15; D gene: NA; V gene: TRBV7-2; CDR3 protein: CASSRRHNYNSPLHF; CDR3 DNA: TGTGCCAGCAGCAGGCGACATAACTATAATTCACCCCTCCACTTT
clone size: NA; J gene: TRBJ2-3; CDR3 length: 15; D gene: TRBD2; V gene: TRBV13; CDR3 protein: CASSDGLAGPDTQYF; CDR3 DNA: TGTGCCAGCAGCGACGGGCTAGCGGGGCCAGATACGCAGTATTTT
clone size: few; J gene: TRBJ1-2; CDR3 length: 14; D gene: NA; V gene: TRBV4-1; CDR3 protein: CASSQPDRIYGYTF; CDR3 DNA: TGCGCCAGCAGCCAGCCCGACAGGATCTATGGCTACACCTTC
clone size: NA; J gene: TRBJ2-7; CDR3 length: 15; D gene: NA; V gene: TRBV11-3; CDR3 protein: CASSPPLSGVYEQYF; CDR3 DNA: TGTGCCAGCAGCCCCCCCCTGAGCGGCGTCTACGAGCAGTACTTC
clone size: NA; J gene: TRBJ1-1; CDR3 length: 15; D gene: NA; V gene: TRBV5-1; CDR3 protein: CASSSESPGNTEAFF; CDR3 DNA: TGCGCCAGCAGCTCCGAGTCCCCTGGGAACACTGAAGCTTTCTTT
clone size: NA; J gene: TRBJ2-7; CDR3 length: 14; D gene: NA; V gene: TRBV6-2/TRBV6-3; CDR3 protein: CASSYSNSLQEQYF; CDR3 DNA: TGTGCCAGCAGTTACTCGAATAGCCTCCAGGAGCAGTACTTC
clone size: NA; J gene: TRBJ2-7; CDR3 length: 16; D gene: NA; V gene: TRBV7-9; CDR3 protein: CASSQGPGQRIYEQYF; CDR3 DNA: TGTGCCAGCAGCCAAGGACCAGGACAGCGGATCTACGAGCAGTACTTC
clone size: once; J gene: TRBJ2-3; CDR3 length: 15; D gene: TRBD2; V gene: TRBV30; CDR3 protein: CAWSMGGDLTDTQYF; CDR3 DNA: TGTGCCTGGAGTATGGGGGGGGACCTCACAGATACGCAGTATTTT
clone size: NA; J gene: TRBJ2-7; CDR3 length: 13; D gene: NA; V gene: TRBV7-3; CDR3 protein: CASSLGSLSEQYF; CDR3 DNA: TGTGCCAGCAGCTTAGGCAGTTTAAGCGAGCAGTACTTC
clone size: NA; J gene: TRBJ1-1; CDR3 length: 14; D gene: NA; V gene: TRBV5-8; CDR3 protein: CASSLVTAPLEAFF; CDR3 DNA: TGTGCCAGCAGCTTGGTGACAGCGCCGCTTGAAGCTTTCTTT
clone size: NA; J gene: TRBJ2-5; CDR3 length: 17; D gene: TRBD2; V gene: TRBV5-1; CDR3 protein: CASSLASTSGGAETQYF; CDR3 DNA: TGCGCCAGCAGCTTGGCTTCGACTAGCGGGGGGGCTGAGACCCAGTACTTC
clone size: NA; J gene: TRBJ2-3; CDR3 length: 16; D gene: TRBD1; V gene: TRBV3-1/TRBV3-2; CDR3 protein: CASSLPGQGSTDTQYF; CDR3 DNA: TGTGCCAGCAGCCTCCCGGGACAGGGGTCGACAGATACGCAGTATTTT
clone size: NA; J gene: TRBJ1-2; CDR3 length: 14; D gene: NA; V gene: TRBV4-3; CDR3 protein: CASSLDRGIGGYTF; CDR3 DNA: TGCGCCAGCAGCCTCGACCGGGGGATTGGGGGCTACACCTTC
clone size: NA; J gene: TRBJ2-2; CDR3 length: 15; D gene: NA; V gene: TRBV3-1/TRBV3-2; CDR3 protein: CASRVLEAAPGELFF; CDR3 DNA: TGTGCCAGCAGAGTCCTAGAGGCGGCGCCCGGGGAGCTGTTTTTT
clone size: NA; J gene: TRBJ1-2; CDR3 length: 14; D gene: TRBD1; V gene: TRBV11-3; CDR3 protein: CASSLGTGAYGYTF; CDR3 DNA: TGTGCCAGCAGCCTCGGGACAGGGGCCTATGGCTACACCTTC
clone size: NA; J gene: TRBJ2-3; CDR3 length: 14; D gene: NA; V gene: TRBV4-2; CDR3 protein: CASSPQPGTDTQYF; CDR3 DNA: TGTGCCAGCAGCCCCCAACCAGGCACAGATACGCAGTATTTT
clone size: NA; J gene: TRBJ1-5; CDR3 length: 13; D gene: NA; V gene: TRBV6-2/TRBV6-3; CDR3 protein: CASSNTRSQPQHF; CDR3 DNA: TGTGCCAGCAGCAATACTCGTAGTCAGCCCCAGCATTTT
clone size: NA; J gene: TRBJ1-2; CDR3 length: 15; D gene: NA; V gene: TRBV5-1; CDR3 protein: CASSIRPQGGYGYTF; CDR3 DNA: TGCGCCAGCAGCATCCGCCCACAGGGCGGCTATGGCTACACCTTC
clone size: NA; J gene: TRBJ2-6; CDR3 length: 18; D gene: NA; V gene: TRBV18; CDR3 protein: CASSPMSPTESGANVLTF; CDR3 DNA: TGTGCCAGCTCACCAATGTCCCCAACAGAATCTGGGGCCAACGTCCTGACTTTC
clone size: NA; J gene: TRBJ1-1; CDR3 length: 16; D gene: TRBD1; V gene: TRBV9; CDR3 protein: CASSVGTGHMNTEAFF; CDR3 DNA: TGTGCCAGCAGCGTAGGGACAGGACACATGAACACTGAAGCTTTCTTT
clone size: NA; J gene: TRBJ2-7; CDR3 length: 14; D gene: TRBD1; V gene: TRBV10-1; CDR3 protein: CASSDQGAIYEQYF; CDR3 DNA: TGCGCCAGCAGTGATCAGGGGGCTATCTACGAGCAGTACTTC
clone size: NA; J gene: TRBJ1-1; CDR3 length: 16; D gene: TRBD1; V gene: TRBV18; CDR3 protein: CASSPSANRGITEAFF; CDR3 DNA: TGTGCCAGCTCACCTAGCGCTAACAGGGGGATCACTGAAGCTTTCTTT
clone size: NA; J gene: TRBJ2-7; CDR3 length: 14; D gene: TRBD1; V gene: TRBV2; CDR3 protein: CASRTGTGRYEQYF; CDR3 DNA: TGTGCCAGCAGGACCGGGACAGGGCGCTACGAGCAGTACTTC
clone size: few; J gene: TRBJ2-1; CDR3 length: 15; D gene: NA; V gene: TRBV4-1; CDR3 protein: CASREGSVSYNEQFF; CDR3 DNA: TGCGCCAGCAGGGAAGGGAGCGTTTCCTACAATGAGCAGTTCTTC
clone size: NA; J gene: TRBJ2-7; CDR3 length: 16; D gene: TRBD1; V gene: TRBV7-6; CDR3 protein: CASSLATDRAPYEQYF; CDR3 DNA: TGTGCCAGCAGTCTAGCGACGGACAGGGCCCCCTACGAGCAGTACTTC